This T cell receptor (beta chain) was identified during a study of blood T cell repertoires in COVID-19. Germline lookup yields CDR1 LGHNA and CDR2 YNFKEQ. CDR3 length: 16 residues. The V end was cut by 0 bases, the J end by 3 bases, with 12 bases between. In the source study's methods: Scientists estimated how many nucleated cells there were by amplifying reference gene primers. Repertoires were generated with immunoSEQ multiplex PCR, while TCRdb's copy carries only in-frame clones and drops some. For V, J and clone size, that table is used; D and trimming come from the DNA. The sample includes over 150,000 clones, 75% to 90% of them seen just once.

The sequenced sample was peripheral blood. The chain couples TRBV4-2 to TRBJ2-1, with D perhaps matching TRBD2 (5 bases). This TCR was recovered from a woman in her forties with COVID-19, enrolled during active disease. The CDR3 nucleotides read TGTGCCAGCAGCCAAGACGGAAGCGGAAGCTACAATGAGCAGTTCTTC. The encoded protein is CASSQDGSGSYNEQFF.